This entry features one TCR beta chain sequence. Its antigen is undetermined. TCRdb's table, derived via immunoSEQ multiplex PCR, lists solely in-frame clones and lacks some. The sample holds 45,000 to 50,000 clones, roughly 87% seen once. The record originates from a study of memory CD8 T cells in hepatitis C reinfection. Study-level information: Chronic HCV followed reinfection in a couple of donors who cleared primary infection. Samples late or after reinfection came 12 to 24 weeks post-detection. Study-level results: Only four to six donors prevented definitive conclusions about public clonotypes.

Described time point: late/post reinfection, 12 to 24 weeks after detection. No in vitro expansion preceded TCR sequencing of the sorted cells. Per the germline V gene, CDR1 is MNHNS and CDR2 is SASEGT. The CDR3 length is 13 residues. V lost 4 bases and J lost 6, with 10 bases in between. This TCR was recovered from a young man with hepatitis C virus infection. Specimen: naive CD8+ T cells sorted from blood. The chain uses TRBV6-1 and TRBJ1-5; the D is unclear. This chain's CDR3 is CASSGVAGQPQHF. As DNA, the CDR3 is TGTGCCAGCAGTGGGGTCGCGGGTCAGCCCCAGCATTTT.